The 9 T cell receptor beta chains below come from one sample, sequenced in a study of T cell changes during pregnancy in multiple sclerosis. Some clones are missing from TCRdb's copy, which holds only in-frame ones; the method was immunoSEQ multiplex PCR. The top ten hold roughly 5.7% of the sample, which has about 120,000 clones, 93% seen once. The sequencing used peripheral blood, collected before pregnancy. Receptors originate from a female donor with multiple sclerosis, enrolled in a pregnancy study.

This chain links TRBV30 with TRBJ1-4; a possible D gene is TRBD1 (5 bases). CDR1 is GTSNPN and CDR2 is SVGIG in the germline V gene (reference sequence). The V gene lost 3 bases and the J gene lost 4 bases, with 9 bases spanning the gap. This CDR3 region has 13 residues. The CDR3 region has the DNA TGTGCCTGGAGCCCTAGGGGTAATGAAAAACTGTTTTTT. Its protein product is CAWSPRGNEKLFF.

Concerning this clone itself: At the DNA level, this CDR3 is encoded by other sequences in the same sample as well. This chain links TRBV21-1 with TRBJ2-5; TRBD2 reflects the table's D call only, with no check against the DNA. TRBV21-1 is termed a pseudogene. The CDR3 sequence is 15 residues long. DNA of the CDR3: TGTGCCAGCATCGCCCCGGGACTAGCGGGGCAGACCCAGTACTTC. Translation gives CASIAPGLAGQTQYF.

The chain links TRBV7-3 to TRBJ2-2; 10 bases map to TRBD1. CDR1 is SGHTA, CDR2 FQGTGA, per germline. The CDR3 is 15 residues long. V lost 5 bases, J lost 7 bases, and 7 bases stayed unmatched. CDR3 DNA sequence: TGTGCCAGCAGCCCGACAGGGGGCAAGAGCGGGGAGCTGTTTTTT. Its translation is CASSPTGGKSGELFF.

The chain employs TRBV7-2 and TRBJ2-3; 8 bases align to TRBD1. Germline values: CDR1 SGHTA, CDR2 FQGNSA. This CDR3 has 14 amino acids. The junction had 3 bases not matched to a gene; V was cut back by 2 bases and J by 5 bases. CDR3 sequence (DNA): TGTGCCAGCAGCTTACAGGGGGCGGTAGATACGCAGTATTTT. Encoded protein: CASSLQGAVDTQYF.

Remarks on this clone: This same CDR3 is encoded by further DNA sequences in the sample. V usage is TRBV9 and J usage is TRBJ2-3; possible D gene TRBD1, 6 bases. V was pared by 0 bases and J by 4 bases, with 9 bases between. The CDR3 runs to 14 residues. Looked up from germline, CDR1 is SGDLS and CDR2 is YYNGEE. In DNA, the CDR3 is TGTGCCAGCAGCGTAGTGTGGACAGCAGATACGCAGTATTTT. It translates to CASSVVWTADTQYF.

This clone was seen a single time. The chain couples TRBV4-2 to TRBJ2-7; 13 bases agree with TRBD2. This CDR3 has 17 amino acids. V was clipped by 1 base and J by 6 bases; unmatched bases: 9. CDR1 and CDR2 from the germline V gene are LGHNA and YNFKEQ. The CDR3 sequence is CASSQGLAGGSALEQYF. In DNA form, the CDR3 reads TGTGCCAGCAGCCAAGGACTAGCGGGGGGATCCGCACTCGAGCAGTACTTC.

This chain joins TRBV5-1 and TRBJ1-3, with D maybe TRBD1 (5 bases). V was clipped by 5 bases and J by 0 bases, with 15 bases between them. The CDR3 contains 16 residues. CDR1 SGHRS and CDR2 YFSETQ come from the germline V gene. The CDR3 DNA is TGCGCCAGCAGTTTGCTTACAGGCTACTCTGGAAACACCATATATTTT. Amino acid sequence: CASSLLTGYSGNTIYF.

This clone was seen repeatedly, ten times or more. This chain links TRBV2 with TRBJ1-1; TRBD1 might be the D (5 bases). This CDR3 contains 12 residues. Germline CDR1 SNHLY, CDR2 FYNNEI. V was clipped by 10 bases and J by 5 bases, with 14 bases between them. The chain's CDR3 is CAIRRGETEAFF. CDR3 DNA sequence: TGTGCCATACGTCGGGGGGAGACTGAAGCTTTCTTT.

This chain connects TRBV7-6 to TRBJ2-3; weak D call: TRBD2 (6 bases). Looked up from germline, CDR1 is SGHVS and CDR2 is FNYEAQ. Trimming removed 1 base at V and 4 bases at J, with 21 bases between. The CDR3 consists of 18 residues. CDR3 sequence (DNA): TGTGCCAGCAGCTTAGTAGGCGGGGCACGCCTAAAACCAGATACGCAGTATTTT. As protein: CASSLVGGARLKPDTQYF.